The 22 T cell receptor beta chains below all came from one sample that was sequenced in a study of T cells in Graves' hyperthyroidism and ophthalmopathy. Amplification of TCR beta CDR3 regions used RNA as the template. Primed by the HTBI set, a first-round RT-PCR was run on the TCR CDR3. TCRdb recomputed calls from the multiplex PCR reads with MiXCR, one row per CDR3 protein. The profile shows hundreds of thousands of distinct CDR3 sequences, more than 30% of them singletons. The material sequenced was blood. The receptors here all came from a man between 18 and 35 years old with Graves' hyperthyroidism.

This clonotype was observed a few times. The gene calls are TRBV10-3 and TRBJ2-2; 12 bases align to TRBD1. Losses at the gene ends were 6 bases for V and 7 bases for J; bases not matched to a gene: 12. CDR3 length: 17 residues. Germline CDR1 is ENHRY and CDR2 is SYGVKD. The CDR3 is CAISQTGTGGSGGELFF. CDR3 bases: TGTGCCATCAGCCAGACCGGGACAGGGGGCTCCGGCGGGGAGCTGTTTTTT.

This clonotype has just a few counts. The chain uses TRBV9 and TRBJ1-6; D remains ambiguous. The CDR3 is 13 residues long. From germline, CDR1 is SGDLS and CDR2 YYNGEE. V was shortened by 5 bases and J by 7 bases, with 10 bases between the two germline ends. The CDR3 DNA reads TGTGCCAGCAGTTTCCACTGGAATTCACCCCTCCACTTT. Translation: CASSFHWNSPLHF.

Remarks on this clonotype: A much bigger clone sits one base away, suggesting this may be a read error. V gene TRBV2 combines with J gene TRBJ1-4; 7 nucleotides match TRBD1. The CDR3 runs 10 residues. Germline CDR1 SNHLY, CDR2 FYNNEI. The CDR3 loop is CAGGGDRAIF. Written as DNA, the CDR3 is TGTGCCGGCGGGGGGGACAGAGCCATTTTT.

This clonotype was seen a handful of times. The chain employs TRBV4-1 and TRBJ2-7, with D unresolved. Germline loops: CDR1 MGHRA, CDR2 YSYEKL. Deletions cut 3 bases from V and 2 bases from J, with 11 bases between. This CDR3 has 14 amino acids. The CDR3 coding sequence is TGCGCCAGCAGCCAGGGTGGGTCGGCCTACGAGCAGTACTTC. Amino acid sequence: CASSQGGSAYEQYF.

The CDR3 region is CASSRPQGQPQHF. In nucleotides, the CDR3 is TGTGCCAGCAGCCGCCCCCAGGGGCAGCCCCAGCATTTT. This chain connects TRBV6-1 to TRBJ1-5; possible D gene TRBD1, 6 bases. V lost 6 bases to trimming and J lost 7 bases, with 13 bases between them. The CDR3 totals 13 residues. Germline V CDR1 and CDR2: MNHNS, SASEGT.

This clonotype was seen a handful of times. The CDR3 bases are TGTGCCAGCAGCTCCTCGACAGGCTACGAGCAGTACTTC. Translation: CASSSSTGYEQYF. This chain links TRBV7-2 with TRBJ2-7; the D gene is possibly TRBD1 (6 bases). Trimming stripped 4 bases from V and 3 bases from J, with 10 bases between. CDR1 is SGHTA and CDR2 is FQGNSA in the germline V gene. The CDR3 covers 13 residues.

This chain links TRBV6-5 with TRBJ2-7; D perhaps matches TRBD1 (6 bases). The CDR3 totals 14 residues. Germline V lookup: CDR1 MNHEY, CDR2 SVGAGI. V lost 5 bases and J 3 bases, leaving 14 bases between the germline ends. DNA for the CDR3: TGTGCCAGCAGTAAGACAGGAGTCTTCTACGAGCAGTACTTC. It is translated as CASSKTGVFYEQYF.

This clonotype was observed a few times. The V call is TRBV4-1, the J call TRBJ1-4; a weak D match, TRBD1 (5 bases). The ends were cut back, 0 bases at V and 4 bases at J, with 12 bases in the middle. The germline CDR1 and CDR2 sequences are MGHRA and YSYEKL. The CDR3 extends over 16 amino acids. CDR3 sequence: CASSQDRQGSNEKLFF. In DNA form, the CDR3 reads TGCGCCAGCAGCCAAGATCGGCAGGGAAGTAATGAAAAACTGTTTTTT.

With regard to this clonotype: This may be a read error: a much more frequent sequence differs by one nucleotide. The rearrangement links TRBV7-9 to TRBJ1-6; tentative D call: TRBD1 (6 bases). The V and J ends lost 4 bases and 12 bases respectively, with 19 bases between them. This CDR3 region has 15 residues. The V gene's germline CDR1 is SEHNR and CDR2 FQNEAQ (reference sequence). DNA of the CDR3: TGTGCCAGCAGCTCGGGGGGCACAGGGTCGTTACCCCTCCACTTT. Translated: CASSSGGTGSLPLHF.

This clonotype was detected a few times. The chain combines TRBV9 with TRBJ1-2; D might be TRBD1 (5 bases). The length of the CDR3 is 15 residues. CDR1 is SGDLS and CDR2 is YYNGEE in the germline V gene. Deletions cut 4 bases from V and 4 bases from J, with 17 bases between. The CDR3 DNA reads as TGTGCCAGCAGCCCCCCAGACGGACAAAGCTATGGCTACACCTTC. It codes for CASSPPDGQSYGYTF.

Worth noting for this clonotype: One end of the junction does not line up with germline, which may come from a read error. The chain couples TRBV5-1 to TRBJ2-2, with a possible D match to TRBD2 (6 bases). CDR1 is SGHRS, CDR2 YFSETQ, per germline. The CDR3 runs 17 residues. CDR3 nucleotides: TGTGCCAGCAGCTTAGGCCCCGGGAGTCCTTTCACCGGGGAGCTGTTTTTT. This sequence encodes CASSLGPGSPFTGELFF. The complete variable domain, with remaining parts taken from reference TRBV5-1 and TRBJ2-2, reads KAGVTQTPRYLIKTRGQQVTLSCSPISGHRSVSWYQQTPGQGLQFLFEYFSETQRNKGNFPGRFSGRQFSNSRSEMNVSTLELGDSALYLCASSLGPGSPFTGELFFGEGSRLTVL.

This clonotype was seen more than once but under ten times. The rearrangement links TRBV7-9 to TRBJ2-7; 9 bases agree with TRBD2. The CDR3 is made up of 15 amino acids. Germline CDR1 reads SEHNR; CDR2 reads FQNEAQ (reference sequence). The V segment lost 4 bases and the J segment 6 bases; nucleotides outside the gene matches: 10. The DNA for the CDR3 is TGTGCCAGCAGCTCAGGCCAGGGACTAGCATCCGAGCAGTACTTC. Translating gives CASSSGQGLASEQYF.

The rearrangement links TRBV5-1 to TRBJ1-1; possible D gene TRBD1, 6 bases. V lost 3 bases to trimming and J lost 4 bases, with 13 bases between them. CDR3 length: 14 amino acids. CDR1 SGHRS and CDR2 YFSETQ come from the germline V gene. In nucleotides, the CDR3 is TGCGCCAGCAGCTCTCAGGGGCCCGTCACTGAAGCTTTCTTT. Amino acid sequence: CASSSQGPVTEAFF.

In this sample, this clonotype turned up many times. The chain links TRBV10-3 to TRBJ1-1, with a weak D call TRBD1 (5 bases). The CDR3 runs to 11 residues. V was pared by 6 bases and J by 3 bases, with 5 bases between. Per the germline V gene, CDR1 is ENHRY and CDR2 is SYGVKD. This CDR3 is CAIRTDTEAFF. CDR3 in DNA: TGTGCCATCAGGACAGACACTGAAGCTTTCTTT.

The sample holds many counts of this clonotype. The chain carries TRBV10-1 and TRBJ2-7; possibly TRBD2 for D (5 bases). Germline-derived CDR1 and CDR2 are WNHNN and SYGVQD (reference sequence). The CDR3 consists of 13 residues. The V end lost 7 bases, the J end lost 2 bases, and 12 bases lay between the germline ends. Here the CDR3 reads CASKRRGPYEQYF. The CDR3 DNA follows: TGCGCCAGCAAGCGCCGGGGTCCCTACGAGCAGTACTTC.

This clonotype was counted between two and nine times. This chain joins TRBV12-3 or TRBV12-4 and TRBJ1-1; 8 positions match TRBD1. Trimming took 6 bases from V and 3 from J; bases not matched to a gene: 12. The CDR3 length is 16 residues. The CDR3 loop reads CASSITSPTGDTEAFF. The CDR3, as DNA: TGTGCCAGCAGCATAACCTCTCCGACAGGGGACACTGAAGCTTTCTTT.

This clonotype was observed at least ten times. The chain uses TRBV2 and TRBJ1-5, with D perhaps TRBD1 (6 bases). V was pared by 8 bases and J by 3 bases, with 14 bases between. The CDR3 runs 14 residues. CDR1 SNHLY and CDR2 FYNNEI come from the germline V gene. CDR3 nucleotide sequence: TGTGCCAGCGAGGACGACAGGACCAATCAGCCCCAGCATTTT. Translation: CASEDDRTNQPQHF.

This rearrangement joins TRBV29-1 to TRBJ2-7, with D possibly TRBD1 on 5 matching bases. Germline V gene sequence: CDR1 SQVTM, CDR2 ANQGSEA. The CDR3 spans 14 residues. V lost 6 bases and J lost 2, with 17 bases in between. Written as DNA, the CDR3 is TGCAGCGTACAGGCGACGGATTCCCCCTACGAGCAGTACTTC. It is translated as CSVQATDSPYEQYF.

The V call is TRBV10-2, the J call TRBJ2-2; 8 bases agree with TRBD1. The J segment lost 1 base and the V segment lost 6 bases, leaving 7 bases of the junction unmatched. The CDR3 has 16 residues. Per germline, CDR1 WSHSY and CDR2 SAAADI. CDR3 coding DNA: TGCGCCAGCAGAGACCCGGACAGGGTGAACACCGGGGAGCTGTTTTTT. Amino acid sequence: CASRDPDRVNTGELFF.

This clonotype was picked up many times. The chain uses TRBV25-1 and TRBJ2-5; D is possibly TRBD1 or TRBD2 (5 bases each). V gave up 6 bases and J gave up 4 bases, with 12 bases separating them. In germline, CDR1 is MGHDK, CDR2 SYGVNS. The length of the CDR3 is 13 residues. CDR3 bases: TGTGCCAGCAGCGTCGTGGGGACAGAGACCCAGTACTTC. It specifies CASSVVGTETQYF.

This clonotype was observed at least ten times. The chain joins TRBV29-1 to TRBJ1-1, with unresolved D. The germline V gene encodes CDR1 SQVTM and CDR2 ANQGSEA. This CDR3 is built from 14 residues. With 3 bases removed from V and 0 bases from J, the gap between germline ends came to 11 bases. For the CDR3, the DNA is TGCAGCGTTGACGGAAACCGCATGAACACTGAAGCTTTCTTT. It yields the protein CSVDGNRMNTEAFF.

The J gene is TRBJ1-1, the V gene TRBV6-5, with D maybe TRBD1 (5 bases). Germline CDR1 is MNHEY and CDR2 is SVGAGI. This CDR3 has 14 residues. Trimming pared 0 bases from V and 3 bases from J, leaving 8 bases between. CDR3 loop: CASSYSGGDTEAFF. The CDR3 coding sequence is TGTGCCAGCAGTTACTCCGGGGGGGACACTGAAGCTTTCTTT.